This T cell receptor (beta chain) was captured in a study of molecular identifiers for immune sequencing clone quantification. About the research overall: In replicates, RNA taken from approximately 20,000 or 100,000 naive CD8 cells was divided five ways, and four portions underwent sequencing. Study-wide findings and caveats: Identical TCR molecules that share a barcode could lead to an underestimation of highly expanded clone sizes.

V was shortened by 5 bases and J by 2 bases, with 16 bases between the two germline ends. Germline CDR1 is MDHEN and CDR2 is SYDVKM. The CDR3 contains 17 residues. Bulk TCR libraries used previously described methods and listed TCR primers. TCRdb re-called the PCR reads through MiXCR, storing one row per CDR3 protein. Here the sample spans approximately 54,000 distinct CDR3 sequences, roughly 24% being singletons. Input for naive CD8 libraries was about 18,000 to 1,100,000 sorted cells; the RNA fraction used was 10%, 30% or 50%. With regard to this clonotype: The antigen is unknown. A read error may be the cause here, since a much bigger clone is one base away.

This TCR came from a human donor in good health. Some libraries in this study had Jurkat cell RNA spiked in. The chain combines TRBV28 with TRBJ2-6; no definite D call. Sequencing input: naive CD8+ T cells from blood, with Jurkat cell RNA spiked in. Sample subset: FACS-sorted CD8+CD4-CCR7+CD45RA+ naive T cells. CDR3 protein: CASSGRPNWPGANVLTF. CDR3 coding DNA: TGTGCCAGCAGTGGGCGGCCGAATTGGCCTGGGGCCAACGTCCTGACTTTC.